This T cell receptor (beta chain) appears in the sequencing data of a study of T-cell reconstitution after alpha-beta-depleted transplantation in children. In this sample, this clonotype turned up once. What it recognizes is unknown. Study findings and constraints: About two months after transplant, alpha-beta T cells reportedly came from several hundred expanded graft clones. Some patients owed their high day-60 TCRbeta diversity to surviving recipient T cells and thymic progenitors. T cells produced anew were the main source of T-cell counts and diversity one year after transplant.

Library preparation (for TCRbeta) was performed with unique molecular identifiers. In TCRdb, the PCR reads were re-called with MiXCR into one record per CDR3 protein. The repertoire consists of more than 100,000 distinct CDR3 sequences, with under 25% occurring once and the leading ten covering 10%. Germline V gene sequence: CDR1 SGHRS, CDR2 YFSETQ. The length of the CDR3 is 14 residues. The ends were cut back, 0 bases at V and 2 bases at J, with 9 bases in the middle. Sequencing was performed on PBMCs, mostly from graft donor cells, taken 180 days after TCRalphabeta/CD19-depleted stem cell transplant. This TCR derives from a male patient aged 2-15 years who had a stem cell transplant for chronic granulomatous disease, so the T cells may come from the graft donor. This chain joins TRBV5-1 and TRBJ2-7; D tentatively fits TRBD1 or TRBD2 (5 bases each). CDR3 coding DNA: TGCGCCAGCAGCTTGGGGGGGATTCCCTACGAGCAGTACTTC. Amino acid sequence: CASSLGGIPYEQYF.